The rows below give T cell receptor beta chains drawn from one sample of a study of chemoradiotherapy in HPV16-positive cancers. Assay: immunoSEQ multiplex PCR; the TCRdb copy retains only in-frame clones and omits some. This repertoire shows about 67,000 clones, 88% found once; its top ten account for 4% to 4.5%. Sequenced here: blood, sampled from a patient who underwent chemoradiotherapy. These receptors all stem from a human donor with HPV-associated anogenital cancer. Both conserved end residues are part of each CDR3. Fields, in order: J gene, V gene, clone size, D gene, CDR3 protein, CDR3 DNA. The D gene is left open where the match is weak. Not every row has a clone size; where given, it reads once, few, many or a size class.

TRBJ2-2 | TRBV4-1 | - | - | CASSQISTDAGELFF | TGCGCCAGCAGCCAAATTAGTACGGATGCCGGGGAGCTGTTTTTT
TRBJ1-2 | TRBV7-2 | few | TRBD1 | CASSSDRGRGYTF | TGTGCCAGCAGCTCGGACAGGGGCCGGGGCTACACCTTC
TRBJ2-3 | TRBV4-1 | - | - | CASSQDSGTASTDTQYF | TGCGCCAGCAGCCAAGATAGCGGCACGGCCAGCACAGATACGCAGTATTTT
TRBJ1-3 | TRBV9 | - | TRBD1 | CASSTWDSRGNTIYF | TGTGCCAGCAGCACATGGGACAGTCGAGGAAACACCATATATTTT
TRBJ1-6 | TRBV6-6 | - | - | CASRKGRDSPLHF | TGTGCCAGCAGAAAGGGGAGAGATTCACCCCTCCACTTT
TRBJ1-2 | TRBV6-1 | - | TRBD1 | CASLTGTNYGYTF | TGTGCCTCATTGACAGGGACTAACTATGGCTACACCTTC
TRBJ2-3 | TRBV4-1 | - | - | CASSRTGNQLDTQYF | TGCGCCAGCAGCCGAACAGGGAACCAACTCGATACGCAGTATTTT
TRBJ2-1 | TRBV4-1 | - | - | CASSQSLSSSYNEQFF | TGCGCCAGCAGCCAATCTCTATCCAGCTCCTACAATGAGCAGTTCTTC
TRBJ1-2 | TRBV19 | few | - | CASSMGPLGGLYGYTF | TGTGCCAGTAGTATGGGCCCCCTTGGAGGTCTCTATGGCTACACCTTC
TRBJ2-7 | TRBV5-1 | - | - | CASRTQQGPYEQYF | TGCGCCAGCAGAACTCAACAGGGTCCCTACGAGCAGTACTTC
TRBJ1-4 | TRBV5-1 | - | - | CASSPSDRGIEGEKLFF | TGCGCCAGCAGCCCCTCGGATCGGGGGATTGAGGGTGAAAAACTGTTTTTT
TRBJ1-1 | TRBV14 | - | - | CASSQDTAALRAFF | TGTGCCAGCAGCCAAGACACGGCGGCTCTTCGGGCTTTCTTT
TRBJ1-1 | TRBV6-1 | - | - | CASSDESHTEAFF | TGTGCCAGCAGTGATGAGTCCCACACTGAAGCTTTCTTT
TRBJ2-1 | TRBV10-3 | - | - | CAISDGQTEVRNEQFF | TGTGCCATCAGTGATGGCCAGACGGAGGTACGCAATGAGCAGTTCTTC
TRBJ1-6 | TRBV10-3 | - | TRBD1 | CAISGPQGADSPLHF | TGTGCCATCAGTGGACCACAGGGGGCTGATTCACCCCTCCACTTT
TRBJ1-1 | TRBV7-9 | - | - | CASSLATEEAFF | TGTGCCAGCAGCTTAGCCACAGAGGAAGCTTTCTTT
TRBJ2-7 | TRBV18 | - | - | CASSPLRTEIFSYEQYF | TGTGCCAGCTCACCACTACGGACAGAGATCTTTTCCTACGAGCAGTACTTC
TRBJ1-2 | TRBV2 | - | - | CASRVLFFESYGYTF | TGTGCCAGCCGCGTCTTGTTTTTCGAAAGCTATGGCTACACCTTC
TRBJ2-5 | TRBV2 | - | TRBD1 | CASSELDRSGETQYF | TGTGCCAGCAGTGAATTGGACAGGTCTGGAGAGACCCAGTACTTC
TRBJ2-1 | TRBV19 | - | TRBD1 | CASSFGTGSGNEQFF | TGTGCCAGTAGTTTCGGGACAGGGAGTGGGAATGAGCAGTTCTTC
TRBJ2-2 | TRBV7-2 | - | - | CASSPYTGELFF | TGTGCCAGCAGCCCCTACACCGGGGAGCTGTTTTTT
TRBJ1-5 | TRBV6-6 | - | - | CASSLRRTDSNQPQHF | TGTGCCAGCAGTTTACGGAGGACAGATAGCAATCAGCCCCAGCATTTT
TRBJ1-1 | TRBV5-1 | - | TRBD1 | CASSRTTGGNTEAFF | TGCGCCAGCAGCCGTACCACAGGGGGAAACACTGAAGCTTTCTTT
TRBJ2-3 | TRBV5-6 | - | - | CASSLVRGSHTDTQYF | TGTGCCAGCAGCTTGGTTAGGGGGAGCCACACAGATACGCAGTATTTT
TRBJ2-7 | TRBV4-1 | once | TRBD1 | CASSQETGGPYEQYF | TGCGCCAGCAGCCAAGAAACAGGGGGCCCCTACGAGCAGTACTTC
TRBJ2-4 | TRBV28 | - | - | CASTTNRVVYF | TGTGCCAGTACGACCAACAGGGTTGTGTACTTC
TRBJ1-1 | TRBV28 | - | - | CASSFQTTLRGTEAFF | TGTGCCAGCAGTTTCCAAACCACCTTGCGTGGCACTGAAGCTTTCTTT
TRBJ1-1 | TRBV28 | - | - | CASRDTGLITEAFF | TGTGCCAGCAGGGATACAGGGTTGATCACTGAAGCTTTCTTT
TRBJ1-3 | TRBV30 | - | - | CAWSRDGSSGNTIYF | TGTGCCTGGAGCCGAGACGGTTCCTCTGGAAACACCATATATTTT
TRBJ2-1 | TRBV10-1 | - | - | CASSELVGRGDDEQFF | TGCGCCAGCAGTGAGTTGGTCGGCCGGGGAGACGATGAGCAGTTCTTC
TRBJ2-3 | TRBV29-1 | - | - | CSVLDFEISTDTQYF | TGCAGCGTTTTAGACTTCGAAATTAGCACAGATACGCAGTATTTT
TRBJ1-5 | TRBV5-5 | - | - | CASSLSYLGSNQPQHF | TGTGCCAGCAGCTTGTCTTATTTAGGAAGCAATCAGCCCCAGCATTTT
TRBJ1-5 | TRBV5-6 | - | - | CASSAGDQPQHF | TGTGCCAGCAGCGCCGGAGATCAGCCCCAGCATTTT
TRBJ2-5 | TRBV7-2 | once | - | CASSLRRDQETQYF | TGTGCCAGCAGCTTACGTAGGGACCAAGAGACCCAGTACTTC
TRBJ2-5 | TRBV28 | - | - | CASSSLTDWEETQYF | TGTGCCAGCAGTTCCTTGACAGACTGGGAAGAGACCCAGTACTTC
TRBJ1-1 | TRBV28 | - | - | CASKNLDGEAFF | TGTGCCAGCAAAAATCTGGACGGTGAAGCTTTCTTT
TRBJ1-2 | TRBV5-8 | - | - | CASSWDGNYGYTF | TGTGCCAGCAGCTGGGACGGCAACTATGGCTACACCTTC
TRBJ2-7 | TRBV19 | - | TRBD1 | CASSIEGQGAYEQYF | TGTGCCAGTAGTATAGAGGGACAGGGGGCGTACGAGCAGTACTTC
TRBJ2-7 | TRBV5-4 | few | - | CASSLGQADEEQYF | TGTGCCAGCAGCTTGGGGCAGGCGGATGAAGAGCAGTACTTC
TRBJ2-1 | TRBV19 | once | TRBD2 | CASSIDLRAGVENEQFF | TGTGCCAGTAGTATAGATCTTCGGGCGGGGGTCGAGAATGAGCAGTTCTTC
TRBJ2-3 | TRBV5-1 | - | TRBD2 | CASSPLGLADTQYF | TGCGCCAGCAGCCCCCTTGGACTAGCGGATACGCAGTATTTT
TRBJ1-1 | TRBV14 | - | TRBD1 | CASSPSTGRTEAFF | TGTGCCAGCAGCCCGTCGACAGGGAGAACTGAAGCTTTCTTT
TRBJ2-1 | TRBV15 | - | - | CATSRGYTGSSYNEQFF | TGTGCCACCAGCAGAGGGTACACCGGGAGCTCCTACAATGAGCAGTTCTTC
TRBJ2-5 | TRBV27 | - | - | CASSLSYRVGETQYF | TGTGCCAGCAGTTTATCTTACAGGGTTGGCGAGACCCAGTACTTC
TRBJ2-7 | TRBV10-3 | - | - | CAINPVYEQYF | TGTGCCATCAATCCGGTCTACGAGCAGTACTTC
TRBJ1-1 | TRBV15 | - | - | CATSRGRAVNTEAFF | TGTGCCACCAGCAGGGGTAGGGCGGTAAACACTGAAGCTTTCTTT
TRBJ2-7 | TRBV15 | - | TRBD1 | CATSNSGTGGHEQYF | TGTGCCACCAGCAATTCCGGGACAGGGGGCCACGAGCAGTACTTC
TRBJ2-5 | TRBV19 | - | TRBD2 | CASSLGTSGLLATQYF | TGTGCCAGTAGTCTCGGGACTAGCGGGCTCTTGGCGACCCAGTACTTC
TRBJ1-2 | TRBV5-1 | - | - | CASKRQATNDGYTF | TGCGCCAGCAAGAGACAGGCCACTAACGATGGCTACACCTTC
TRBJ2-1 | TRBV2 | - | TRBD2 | CASSEVRTGTSGPLVQFF | TGTGCCAGCAGTGAAGTTCGAACCGGGACTAGCGGGCCCCTGGTGCAGTTCTTC
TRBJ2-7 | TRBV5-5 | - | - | CASSFVGAEQYF | TGTGCCAGCAGCTTTGTGGGGGCCGAGCAGTACTTC
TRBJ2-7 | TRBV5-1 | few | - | CATSQLPGRYEQYF | TGCGCCACCTCACAGCTCCCGGGTCGATACGAGCAGTACTTC
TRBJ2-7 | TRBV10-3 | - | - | CAISESRFTYEQYF | TGTGCCATCAGTGAGTCCCGATTTACCTACGAGCAGTACTTC
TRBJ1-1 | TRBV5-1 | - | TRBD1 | CASSIGTGNEAFF | TGCGCCAGCAGCATCGGGACAGGGAATGAAGCTTTCTTT
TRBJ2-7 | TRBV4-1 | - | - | CASSQGSGVSYEQYF | TGCGCCAGCAGCCAAGGATCCGGGGTCTCCTACGAGCAGTACTTC